Sequencing of this TCR beta chain was carried out in a study of cytomegalovirus exposure and HLA in healthy donors. Looked up from germline, CDR1 is LNHDA and CDR2 is SQIVND (reference sequence). The CDR3 sequence is 12 residues long. The V and J ends lost 4 bases and 4 bases respectively, with 7 bases between them. Primers for the PCR totalled 60 Vbeta and 13 Jbeta. Method: immunoSEQ multiplex PCR; TCRdb's copy keeps in-frame clones and lacks some. The repertoire holds about 67,000 clones, with about three quarters as singletons. The chain combines TRBV19 with TRBJ1-2; no reliable D call. The receptor was derived from a man aged 40-50 years in good health and CMV-seronegative. The sample was PBMCs. CDR3: CASSKWSYGYTF. The CDR3 coding sequence is TGTGCCAGTAGTAAGTGGAGCTATGGCTACACCTTC.